The clone carrying this TCR beta chain was found a few times. Its antigen is unidentified. Trimming shortened V by 6 bases and J by 0 bases, and 15 bases separated the two germline ends. This CDR3 has 16 residues. In germline, CDR1 is MNHEY, CDR2 SMNVEV (reference sequence). This record belongs to a study of T cell repertoires in cytomegalovirus infection. On the study more broadly: A matching HLA type, together with CMV infection, was signaled by public TCR beta signatures. Study observations and caveats: Cumulated frequencies of public TCR beta families served to identify carriers of CMV plus the relevant HLA. Ex vivo responses were dominated by HLA-C-restricted CMV-specific TCR beta clonotypes.

TCRdb passed the reads through MiXCR, listing each CDR3 protein once. Of about 160,000 distinct CDR3 sequences in the sample, approximately 17% were seen once. The receptor comes from a human donor in good health (CMV status not recorded). Some clones in this sample may be carry-over from other donors' samples. Specimen: CD8+ T cells from PBMCs. V usage is TRBV27 and J usage is TRBJ2-1, with D uncertain. As DNA, the CDR3 is TGTGCCAGCAGGCAGGACCCCCGCAGCTCCTACAATGAGCAGTTCTTC. Translating gives CASRQDPRSSYNEQFF.